The 4 T cell receptor beta chains listed next were all sequenced from one sample in a study of blood T cell repertoires in COVID-19. The method was immunoSEQ multiplex PCR; TCRdb's version includes in-frame clones alone and lacks a portion of them. The sample has tens of thousands of clones, 80% to 90% seen once; the top ten hold less than 15%. Source material: peripheral blood. The receptors shown here come from a human donor in a cohort sampled during active COVID-19. The donor label of this sample is uncertain.

This chain links TRBV7-2 with TRBJ1-4; 7 nucleotides line up with TRBD1. Germline V gives CDR1 SGHTA, CDR2 FQGNSA. Trimming removed 5 bases from V and 7 bases from J; junction bases left unmatched: 7. The CDR3 loop spans 14 amino acids. CDR3 sequence (DNA): TGTGCCAGCAGCGCGGACAGGATGAGTGAAAAACTGTTTTTT. It is translated as CASSADRMSEKLFF.

The V and J genes are TRBV28 and TRBJ2-7, with TRBD2 matching 7 bases. Trimming cost V 3 bases and J 1 base; bases outside gene matches: 3. Germline V gives CDR1 MDHEN, CDR2 SYDVKM. The CDR3 has 14 amino acids. CDR3 bases: TGTGCCAGCAGTTTGCAGGGAGGGTCCTACGAGCAGTACTTC. This codes for CASSLQGGSYEQYF.

This clone was seen more than once but under ten times. The V gene is TRBV6-5, the J gene TRBJ1-1; D is possibly TRBD1 (5 bases). The CDR3 has 15 residues. The germline V gene encodes CDR1 MNHEY and CDR2 SVGAGI. The V and J ends lost 0 bases and 0 bases respectively, with 8 bases between them. The CDR3 DNA follows: TGTGCCAGCAGTTACTCGACAGTCATGAACACTGAAGCTTTCTTT. Amino acid sequence: CASSYSTVMNTEAFF.

V and J are TRBV4-3 and TRBJ1-4; 11 bases match TRBD1. CDR3 length: 17 residues. Germline trimming cut 1 base from V and 2 bases from J; bases unmatched to any gene: 3. Germline assignment: CDR1 LGHNA and CDR2 YSLEER. In nucleotides, the CDR3 is TGCGCCAGCAGCCAAGGGACAGGGGGCTTCACTAATGAAAAACTGTTTTTT. Residues: CASSQGTGGFTNEKLFF.